What follows are 3 T cell receptor beta chains derived from one specimen sequenced in a study of T cell responses to AZD1222 COVID-19 vaccine. Libraries were prepared by immunoSEQ multiplex PCR; TCRdb keeps only in-frame clonotypes and omits some of them. The sample holds over 120,000 clones, around 92% seen once. Sample: peripheral blood, taken 28 days after the second AZD1222 dose. The receptors originated from an adult who received the AZD1222 COVID-19 vaccine.

The chain recombines TRBV19 with TRBJ1-1, with D possibly being TRBD1 (5 bases). CDR3 length: 14 amino acids. The V and J ends lost 3 bases and 1 base respectively, with 9 bases between them. Germline values: CDR1 LNHDA, CDR2 SQIVND (reference sequence). The CDR3 here is CASSIAQANTEAFF. For the CDR3, the DNA is TGTGCCAGTAGTATTGCACAGGCGAACACTGAAGCTTTCTTT.

This sequence joins TRBV4-1 and TRBJ2-1, with D possibly TRBD1 on 6 matching bases. The germline V and J ends were trimmed by 1 base and 5 bases, with 12 bases remaining between them. The CDR3 covers 15 residues. Germline CDR1 is MGHRA and CDR2 is YSYEKL. The CDR3 spells CASSQADRDNNEQFF. CDR3 in DNA: TGCGCCAGCAGCCAAGCGGACAGAGACAACAATGAGCAGTTCTTC.

V is TRBV28 and J is TRBJ2-1; D gene uncertain. Per the germline V gene, CDR1 is MDHEN and CDR2 is SYDVKM. The CDR3 length is 11 residues. V dropped 8 bases and J dropped 10 bases, with 12 bases sitting between them. The CDR3 nucleotides are TGTGCCAGCTCTTTAAGAAAGGAGCAGTTCTTC. It yields the protein CASSLRKEQFF.